This TCR beta chain was retrieved from a study of T cell repertoires in cytomegalovirus infection. Germline lookup yields CDR1 LGHNA and CDR2 YNFKEQ. V gave up 3 bases and J gave up 8 bases, with 16 bases separating them. The CDR3 contains 15 residues. This clonotype was detected many times. TCRdb fed the reads into MiXCR, producing one record per CDR3 protein. Counted here are a few hundred thousand distinct CDR3 sequences, 15% to 20% occurring once; the ten biggest clones make up more than 10%. The clonotype was recovered from a human donor in good health (CMV status not recorded). Some clones in this sample may be carry-over from other donors' samples. This rearrangement joins TRBV4-2 to TRBJ1-4; possible D gene TRBD1, 5 bases. Sequenced: PBMCs. The CDR3, as DNA: TGTGCCAGCAGCCAGCCGGGACCCGGGAAGGAAAAACTGTTTTTT. Its translation: CASSQPGPGKEKLFF.